This TCR beta chain originates from a study of response to subunit inactivated influenza vaccine. This CDR3 contains 16 residues. Looked up from germline, CDR1 is DFQATT and CDR2 is SNEGSKA (reference sequence). V lost 4 bases to trimming and J lost 0 bases, with 18 bases between them. TCRdb re-derived calls from the RT-PCR reads in MiXCR, one entry per CDR3 protein. Here the sample spans about 540,000 distinct CDR3 sequences, less than 25% being singletons. This clonotype showed up just a few times. These same records also appear under a second study, on T cells expressing NK-cell markers. That report adds: 5'RACE template switching with UMIs produced the TCR beta cDNA.

Specimen: CD4+ T cells sorted from PBMCs, collected 11 to 12 days after vaccination. The rearrangement uses TRBV20-1 and TRBJ1-2; D is uncertain. This receptor was taken from a man aged 45-65 years who received an inactivated influenza vaccine. CDR3 amino acids: CSATGIILRANYGYTF. Written as DNA, the CDR3 is TGCAGTGCTACCGGGATTATCTTGAGGGCTAACTATGGCTACACCTTC.